Below are 10 T cell receptor beta chains sequenced from a single sample in a study of cytomegalovirus exposure and HLA in healthy donors. In the PCR, 60 Vbeta and 13 Jbeta primers were used. Profiling relied on immunoSEQ multiplex PCR, and the TCRdb table lists in-frame clones only, not all of them. The data hold about 210,000 clones, with about 81% observed a single time. Sequencing used PBMCs. Every receptor here comes from a man aged 35-49 years in good health and CMV-seropositive.

This chain joins TRBV28 and TRBJ1-4, with TRBD1 as a possible D gene (6 bases). The CDR3 contains 15 residues. Germline assignment: CDR1 MDHEN and CDR2 SYDVKM. The V and J ends lost 4 bases and 4 bases respectively, with 13 bases between them. In DNA form, the CDR3 reads TGTGCCAGCAGTTCTATACAGGGACGTAATGAAAAACTGTTTTTT. Protein product: CASSSIQGRNEKLFF.

The chain uses TRBV29-1 and TRBJ1-3; perhaps TRBD1 as D (5 bases). Germline CDR1 is SQVTM and CDR2 is ANQGSEA. CDR3 length: 14 amino acids. V was pared by 3 bases and J by 4 bases, with 13 bases between. The CDR3 DNA reads TGCAGCGTTGACCTGGGGGGACGAGGAAACACCATATATTTT. As protein: CSVDLGGRGNTIYF.

The chain recombines TRBV6-5 with TRBJ2-1; tentatively, D is TRBD1 (7 bases). V was trimmed by 2 bases and J by 7 bases, leaving 15 bases between them. The germline gives CDR1 MNHEY, CDR2 SVGAGI. The CDR3 is 15 amino acids. CDR3 coding DNA: TGTGCCAGCAGTTACGGTAGCGGCAGGGGGAATGAGCAGTTCTTC. Its protein product is CASSYGSGRGNEQFF.

Comments on this clone: Within the sample, other DNA sequences also encode this same CDR3. This chain joins TRBV25-1 and TRBJ1-5; no reliable D call. This CDR3 region has 13 residues. Germline V gene sequence: CDR1 MGHDK, CDR2 SYGVNS. Between the trimmed V and J ends, which lost 3 bases and 3 bases, there was a span of 6 bases. The CDR3 region has the DNA TGTGCCAGCAGTGATAGAGTCAATCAGCCCCAGCATTTT. Protein product: CASSDRVNQPQHF.

The chain employs TRBV10-3 and TRBJ1-1; 7 positions agree with TRBD1. Per germline, CDR1 ENHRY and CDR2 SYGVKD. CDR3 length: 13 amino acids. V trimming: 5 bases; J trimming: 7 bases; junction bases outside the gene matches: 7. The CDR3 DNA sequence: TGTGCCATCAGTAACCGACAGGGCGTTGAAGCTTTCTTT. This sequence encodes CAISNRQGVEAFF.

This clone was observed a single time. CDR3: CSVGLAGTSTSGANVLTF. The CDR3 DNA reads TGCAGCGTTGGACTAGCGGGAACCTCGACCTCTGGGGCCAACGTCCTGACTTTC. This sequence joins TRBV29-1 and TRBJ2-6, with 11 bases fitting TRBD2. J lost 0 bases, V lost 4 bases, and 8 bases had no gene match. CDR3 length: 18 residues. CDR1 is SQVTM, CDR2 ANQGSEA, per germline.

CDR3 DNA: TGTGCCAGCAGTGACCCCGGGACTAGCGAGGCTGAGCAGTTCTTC. Translating it yields CASSDPGTSEAEQFF. This chain uses TRBV27 with TRBJ2-1; the match to TRBD2 covers 10 bases. The CDR3 sequence is 15 residues long. Germline CDR1 reads MNHEY; CDR2 reads SMNVEV (reference sequence). V dropped 5 bases and J dropped 9; count of bases not matched to a gene: 10.

The chain combines TRBV7-6 with TRBJ1-3; TRBD1 agrees at 9 bases. The CDR3 loop spans 18 amino acids. CDR1 SGHVS and CDR2 FNYEAQ come from the germline V gene. V dropped 3 bases and J dropped 3; count of bases not matched to a gene: 12. CDR3 region: CASSLDVVRTGDGNTIYF. The DNA for the CDR3 is TGTGCCAGCAGCTTGGACGTCGTAAGGACAGGGGATGGAAACACCATATATTTT.

The chain's CDR3 is CASSFLRRQETQYF. The DNA for the CDR3 is TGCGCCAGCAGCTTCCTACGGCGGCAAGAGACCCAGTACTTC. The rearrangement links TRBV5-1 to TRBJ2-5; D gene uncertain. With 2 bases removed from V and 2 bases from J, the gap between germline ends came to 10 bases. The CDR3 sequence is 14 residues long. CDR1 is SGHRS, CDR2 YFSETQ, per germline.

The chain recombines TRBV27 with TRBJ2-7; 7 bases are a match to TRBD1. The V gene's germline CDR1 is MNHEY and CDR2 SMNVEV (reference sequence). V lost 10 bases, J lost 2 bases, and 8 bases stayed unmatched. This CDR3 has 13 residues. The DNA of the CDR3 is TGTGCCACCGGAGAGGGGGCTGCCTACGAGCAGTACTTC. This codes for CATGEGAAYEQYF.